These T cell receptor beta chains were read from a single sample in a study of radiation and T cells in renal cell carcinoma. Some clones are missing from TCRdb's copy, which holds only in-frame ones; the method was immunoSEQ multiplex PCR. The sample holds 100,000 to 150,000 clones, 81% seen once. Sequenced material: blood, taken from a patient whose treatment included radiotherapy and nephrectomy. All receptors come from a man in his forties or fifties with renal cell carcinoma. The CDR3 runs from the conserved cysteine through the conserved F or W. D genes are given only for firm matches. Clone size is shown for a subset of rows, as once, few, many or a class of expanded clone.

abundance,v_gene,j_gene,d_gene,CDR3nt,CDR3aa
once,TRBV6-6,TRBJ2-7,TRBD1,TGTGCCAGCCTGGACAGGTTATCCTACGAGCAGTACTTC,CASLDRLSYEQYF
.,TRBV6-5,TRBJ1-2,TRBD1,TGTGCCAGCAGTCCCAGGACAGGGGAGGGTGGCTACACCTTC,CASSPRTGEGGYTF
.,TRBV6-1,TRBJ1-1,.,TGTGCCAGCAGGGTAAACCCCTGGGAGGTTGGAGCTTTCTTT,CASRVNPWEVGAFF
.,TRBV5-1,TRBJ1-6,TRBD1,TGCGCCAGCAGCTTGGACAGGGGTAATTCACCCCTCCACTTT,CASSLDRGNSPLHF
.,TRBV21-1,TRBJ1-1,.,.,CASTHWGSGNTEAFF
.,TRBV5-1,TRBJ2-5,.,TGCGCCAGCAGCTTGGAGGAAGAGACCCAGTACTTC,CASSLEEETQYF
.,TRBV2,TRBJ2-5,TRBD2,TGTGCCAGCAGTGAGGGACGGACTAGCGGGGGGGCCCAAGAGACCCAGTACTTC,CASSEGRTSGGAQETQYF
.,TRBV7-2,TRBJ2-5,.,TGTGCCAGCAGCTTCCGGAGAGTGGAGACCCAGTACTTC,CASSFRRVETQYF
.,TRBV7-6,TRBJ2-1,TRBD2,TGTGCCAGCAGCCCTTGGGGGGGTTCAAACTACAATGAGCAGTTCTTC,CASSPWGGSNYNEQFF
.,TRBV6-1,TRBJ1-4,.,TGTGCCAGCAGAGGAGTAGCTAATGAAAAACTGTTTTTT,CASRGVANEKLFF
.,TRBV30,TRBJ1-6,.,TGTGCCTGGAGTGCGGGGGGGGATTCACCCCTCCACTTT,CAWSAGGDSPLHF
.,TRBV7-8,TRBJ2-5,.,TGTGCCAGCAGCTCCCTCGGGCGCCCAGAGACCCAGTACTTC,CASSSLGRPETQYF
.,TRBV19,TRBJ1-5,.,TGTGCCAGTACCCCGATATTTAGAAGCAATCAGCCCCAGCATTTT,CASTPIFRSNQPQHF
once,TRBV9,TRBJ2-1,.,TGTGCCAGCAGCGTAGAGGGGACCCCCTACAATGAGCAGTTCTTC,CASSVEGTPYNEQFF
.,TRBV18,TRBJ2-5,.,TGTGCCAGCTCCCCAAGAGGGGGTGTTGGGGAGACCCAGTACTTC,CASSPRGGVGETQYF
.,TRBV7-9,TRBJ2-3,.,TGTGCCAGCAGTCCCTTTAGTGGGGTCAGGACTACAGATACGCAGTATTTT,CASSPFSGVRTTDTQYF
.,TRBV30,TRBJ1-1,.,TGTGCCTGGAGTCCCACAGTGAACACTGAAGCTTTCTTT,CAWSPTVNTEAFF
.,TRBV25-1,TRBJ1-1,TRBD1,TGTGCCAGCAGTGAATTAAGCACAGGGGCCACTGAAGCTTTCTTT,CASSELSTGATEAFF
.,TRBV10-3,TRBJ1-1,.,TGTGCCATCAGAGGGTTGTCAGGATTCGACACTGAAGCTTTCTTT,CAIRGLSGFDTEAFF
.,TRBV9,TRBJ2-7,TRBD2,TGTGCCAGCAGCCCCGATAGCGGGGGGTCCTACCAATTCTCCTACGAGCAGTACTTC,CASSPDSGGSYQFSYEQYF
.,TRBV27,TRBJ2-3,TRBD2,TGTGCCAGCAGTTCAGGACTAGCGGGACTTACGCAGTATTTT,CASSSGLAGLTQYF
.,TRBV11-1,TRBJ2-7,.,TGTGCCAGCAGCTCGGGGGACTACGAGCAGTACTTC,CASSSGDYEQYF
.,TRBV7-8,TRBJ2-4,.,TGTGCCAGCAGCTTAGGGGCGGCAAGGGCGGAAAACATTCAGTACTTC,CASSLGAARAENIQYF
.,TRBV7-2,TRBJ2-2,TRBD1,TGTGCCAGCAGCTTATCGGGGACAGGGGCCACCGGGGAGCTGTTTTTT,CASSLSGTGATGELFF
.,TRBV18,TRBJ1-4,.,TGTGCCAGCTCCCTTGCGGGGCCCTCGCCCGAAAAACTGTTTTTT,CASSLAGPSPEKLFF
few,TRBV18,TRBJ1-1,.,TGTGCCAGCTCACCTCAGGGGAACACTGAAGCTTTCTTT,CASSPQGNTEAFF
.,TRBV4-1,TRBJ1-5,.,TGCGCCAGCAGCCAAGATGGGGGGTTAGTGGAGCCCCAGCATTTT,CASSQDGGLVEPQHF
few,TRBV5-1,TRBJ2-1,TRBD2,TGCGCCAGCAGCTTGTCTAGCGGGAGCTACAATGAGCAGTTCTTC,CASSLSSGSYNEQFF
.,TRBV4-1,TRBJ1-5,TRBD1,TGCGCCAGCAGCCAAGATTTCAGTACAGGGGGTGGACAGCCCCAGCATTTT,CASSQDFSTGGGQPQHF
many,TRBV2,TRBJ1-1,TRBD1,TGTGCCAGCAGGACACAGGGGGCCACTGAAGCTTTCTTT,CASRTQGATEAFF
.,TRBV27,TRBJ1-1,.,TGTGCCAGCAGTTTATTTGGGGTCCTGAACACTGAAGCTTTCTTT,CASSLFGVLNTEAFF
.,TRBV10-1,TRBJ1-4,.,TGCGCCAGCAGTGATGGAGGGGTCCCTGAAAAACTGTTTTTT,CASSDGGVPEKLFF
.,TRBV6-5,TRBJ2-7,TRBD2,TGTGCCAGCAGTAGTGGGACTAGCGGGTTCTACGAGCAGTACTTC,CASSSGTSGFYEQYF
.,TRBV7-6,TRBJ1-3,TRBD1,TGTGCCAGCAGCTCGGACAGGGTCTACGGAAACACCATATATTTT,CASSSDRVYGNTIYF
.,TRBV5-8,TRBJ1-4,.,TGTGCCAGCAGAAAAGTGGGAAATTCCGCACCAACTAATGAAAAACTGTTTTTT,CASRKVGNSAPTNEKLFF
.,TRBV18,TRBJ2-7,TRBD2,TGTGCCAGCTCACCATCCCTAGCGGGGACCTACGAGCAGTACTTC,CASSPSLAGTYEQYF
.,TRBV10-3,TRBJ1-1,.,TGTGCCATCACGGCAGGGAGGTCGGGCACTGAAGCTTTCTTT,CAITAGRSGTEAFF